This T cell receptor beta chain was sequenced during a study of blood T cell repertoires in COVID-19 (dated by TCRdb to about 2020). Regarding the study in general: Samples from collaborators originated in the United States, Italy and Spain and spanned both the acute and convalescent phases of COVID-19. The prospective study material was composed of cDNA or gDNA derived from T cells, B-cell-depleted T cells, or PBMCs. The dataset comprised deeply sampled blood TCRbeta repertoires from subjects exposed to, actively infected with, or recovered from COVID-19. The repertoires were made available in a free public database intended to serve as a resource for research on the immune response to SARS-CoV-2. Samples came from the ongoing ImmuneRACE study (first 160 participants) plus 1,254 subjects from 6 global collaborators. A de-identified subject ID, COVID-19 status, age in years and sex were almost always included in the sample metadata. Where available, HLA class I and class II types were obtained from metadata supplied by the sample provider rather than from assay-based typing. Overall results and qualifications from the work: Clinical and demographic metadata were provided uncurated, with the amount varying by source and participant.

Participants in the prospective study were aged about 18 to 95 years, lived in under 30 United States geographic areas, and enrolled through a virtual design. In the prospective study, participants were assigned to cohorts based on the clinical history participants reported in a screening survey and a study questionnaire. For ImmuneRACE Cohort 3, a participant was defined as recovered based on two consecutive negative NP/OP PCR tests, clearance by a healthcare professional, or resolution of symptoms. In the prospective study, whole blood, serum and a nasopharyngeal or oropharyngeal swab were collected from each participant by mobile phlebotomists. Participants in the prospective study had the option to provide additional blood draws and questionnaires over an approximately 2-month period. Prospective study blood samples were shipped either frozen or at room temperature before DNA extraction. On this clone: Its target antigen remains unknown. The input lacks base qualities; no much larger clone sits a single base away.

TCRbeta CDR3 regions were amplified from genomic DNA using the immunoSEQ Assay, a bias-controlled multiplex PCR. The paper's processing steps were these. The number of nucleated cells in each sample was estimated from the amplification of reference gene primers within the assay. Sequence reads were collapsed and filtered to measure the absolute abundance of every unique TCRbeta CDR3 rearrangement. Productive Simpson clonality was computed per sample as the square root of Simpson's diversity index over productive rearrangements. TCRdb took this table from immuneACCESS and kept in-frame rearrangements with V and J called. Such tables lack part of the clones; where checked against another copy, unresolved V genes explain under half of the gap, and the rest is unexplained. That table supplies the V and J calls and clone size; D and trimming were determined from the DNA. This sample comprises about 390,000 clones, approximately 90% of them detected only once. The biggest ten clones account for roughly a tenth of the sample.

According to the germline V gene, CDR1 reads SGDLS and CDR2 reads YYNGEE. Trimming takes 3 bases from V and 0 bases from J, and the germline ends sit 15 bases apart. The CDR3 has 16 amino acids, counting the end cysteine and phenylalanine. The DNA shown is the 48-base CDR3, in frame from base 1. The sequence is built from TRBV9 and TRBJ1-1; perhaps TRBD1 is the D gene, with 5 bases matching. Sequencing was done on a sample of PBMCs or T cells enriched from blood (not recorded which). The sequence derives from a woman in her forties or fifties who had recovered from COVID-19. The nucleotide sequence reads TGTGCCAGCAGCGACCGGGGGACCAACATGAACACTGAAGCTTTCTTT. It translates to CASSDRGTNMNTEAFF.